There are many counts of the clone carrying this T cell receptor (beta chain). There are 15 residues in the CDR3. CDR1 and CDR2 from the germline V gene are MNHEY and SVGAGI. Trimming took off 2 bases at V and 0 bases at J, with 10 bases between the two ends. This entry comes from a study of Graves' ophthalmopathy and Graves' hyperthyroidism. Study-wide context: Peripheral blood was collected at initial diagnosis, before any treatment.

Diagnoses were established from clinical symptoms, serum thyroxine, TRAb, thyroid ultrasound and orbital computed tomography. The PBMC fraction was derived from around 10 ml of fresh peripheral blood. From RNA, the CDR3 regions of TCR beta chains were amplified and sequenced. HTBI-primed first-round RT-PCR preceded second-round multiplex PCR. Via MiXCR, TCRdb re-called the multiplex PCR reads, giving one row per CDR3 protein. The sample consists of 300,000 to 350,000 distinct CDR3 sequences, 15% to 20% of them appearing once. This receptor was identified in an adult man with Graves' ophthalmopathy. The rearrangement joins TRBV6-5 to TRBJ1-2, with D perhaps TRBD1 (5 bases). Material: peripheral blood. CDR3 bases: TGTGCCAGCAGTTACGGGACGGCGACTAACTATGGCTACACCTTC. Residues: CASSYGTATNYGYTF.